This T cell receptor beta chain was obtained from a study of T cells in localized non-small cell lung cancer (dated by TCRdb to 2020 to 2021). With regard to the full study: T cell repertoires of 236 early-stage NSCLC patients were analyzed, with tumors being compared against uninvolved tumor-adjacent lungs. The cohort comprised some 220 treatment-naïve NSCLC patients with resected, localized lung tumors. NSCLC patients had a mean age of approximately 70 years, and around 130 were male and about 98 female.

Points the paper makes about the study in general: A median of roughly 50 of the top 100 tumor clones turned up in the paired uninvolved adjacent lung, and 25 to 30 of those clones also ranked among the top 100 of that same adjacent lung. The highest T cell clonality was observed in uninvolved tumor-adjacent lung, where clonality exceeded that of tumor, suggesting that antigenic responses were more focused in uninvolved tumor-adjacent lung. Because the study design was exploratory, TCR variables were selected using unadjusted p-values without false-discovery rate correction. Longer overall survival was associated with higher blood T cell density, whereas shorter survival was associated with higher adjacent-lung clonality. Multi-region tumor sequencing was not performed, so intratumor heterogeneity could not be excluded.

The immunoSEQ Assay was used to sequence TCR beta CDR3 regions from DNA. In the authors' own workflow: T cell density was computed as TCR beta template counts normalized to usable DNA estimated by amplifying housekeeping genes. Richness was estimated with the preseqR package, extrapolating to 400,000 templates for PBMC samples and 120,000 templates for tissue samples. Clonality was defined as one minus Pielou's evenness. Tissue-enriched TCRs were identified through differential abundance testing performed on productive amino-acid clonotypes, with a minimum total count of 5 and an alpha of 0.1. The Jaccard Index and the Morisita Overlap Index were used to measure repertoire overlap between compartments. TCR beta CDR3s were clustered by GLIPH together with public tetramer-defined viral CDR3s, and at least three viral sequences plus V-gene enrichment were required for viral motifs. The table was pulled from immuneACCESS by TCRdb, which kept in-frame rearrangements only. Such tables lose some clones; where checked, under half of the loss comes from unresolved V genes, and the rest has no known cause. From that table come the V and J calls and clone size; the DNA was used to work out D and trimming. The sample yields about 18,000 clones; about four fifths were counted once. The ten largest clones take up 25% of the sample.

Reading the germline V gene (reference sequence) gives CDR1 MNHNY and CDR2 SVGAGI. A distance of 11 bases separates the germline ends of V and J, which lose 2 bases and 3 bases respectively. The CDR3 runs 14 residues from the cysteine to the phenylalanine. Here the CDR3 DNA is all that survives: 42 bases in frame from base 1. At diagnosis, tumor, uninvolved tumor-adjacent lung and peripheral blood were collected and then preserved as a mix of FFPE and fresh-frozen material. For TCR repertoire profiling, blood samples were analyzed in the form of peripheral blood mononuclear cells. This clone appeared once. Its antigen is not yet known. There are no base qualities to consult, and no much larger clone falls within one base.

The chain uses TRBV6-6 and TRBJ2-7; the D match is possibly TRBD1 or TRBD2, with 5 bases aligned in each. The sequence derives from a female donor of 60 years or more with stage I lung adenocarcinoma. The sample was peripheral blood, taken before any cancer treatment. The CDR3 loop reads CASSYGRGGYEQYF. Here is the DNA: TGTGCCAGCAGTTACGGACGTGGGGGCTACGAGCAGTACTTC.